Presented here are 7 T cell receptor beta chains from one specimen sequenced in a study of lymphopenia after photon versus proton radiotherapy. Only in-frame clones appear in the TCRdb table, and some are missing; sequencing was by immunoSEQ multiplex PCR. The sample comprises approximately 16,000 clones, 84% of which are singletons, and around a fifth rests with the top ten. The sequenced sample was peripheral blood, obtained from a patient treated with proton-based radiotherapy. The source of these receptors is a man between 65 and 79 years old with pancreatic cancer.

This chain joins TRBV6-6 and TRBJ1-3, with D perhaps TRBD1 (6 bases). CDR1 is MNHNY, CDR2 SVGAGI, per germline (reference sequence). This CDR3 is 13 amino acids long. V shed 4 bases and J shed 4 bases, with 8 bases lying between them. CDR3 amino acids: CASSSTGGNTIYF. The CDR3 bases are TGTGCCAGCAGTTCGACAGGAGGAAACACCATATATTTT.

The chain combines TRBV5-6 with TRBJ1-1; maybe TRBD1 (5 bases). V was trimmed by 0 bases and J by 10 bases, leaving 10 bases between them. CDR3 size: 12 residues. Germline CDR1 reads SGHDT; CDR2 reads YYEEEE. The CDR3 is CASSLGRTRAFF. The CDR3 DNA reads TGTGCCAGCAGCTTGGGTCGGACAAGAGCTTTCTTT.

The rearrangement joins TRBV4-1 to TRBJ2-3; D may be TRBD1 (6 bases). Germline CDR1 is MGHRA and CDR2 is YSYEKL. Trimming took 1 base from V and 0 from J, leaving 8 bases between them. The CDR3 loop spans 15 amino acids. CDR3 coding DNA: TGCGCCAGCAGCCAAGGGGGGCTGAGCACAGATACGCAGTATTTT. This translates into CASSQGGLSTDTQYF.

In its sample, this clone was seen a few times. The V call is TRBV7-9, the J call TRBJ1-2; the match to TRBD1 covers 7 bases. The germline V gene encodes CDR1 SEHNR and CDR2 FQNEAQ (reference sequence). The CDR3 is 14 amino acids. With 8 bases clipped from V and 5 bases from J, the junction kept 11 bases outside the gene matches. The CDR3 sequence is CASGPGQPPYGYTF. In DNA, the CDR3 is TGTGCCAGCGGCCCGGGACAGCCGCCTTATGGCTACACCTTC. Full variable domain (outside the CDR3, taken from reference TRBV7-9 and TRBJ1-2): DTGVSQNPRHKITKRGQNVTFRCDPISEHNRLYWYRQTLGQGPEFLTYFQNEAQLEKSRLLSDRFSAERPKGSFSTLEIQRTEQGDSAMYLCASGPGQPPYGYTFGSGTRLTVV.

CDR3 sequence reads: CASSLAVGGLETQYF. The DNA for the CDR3 is TGTGCCAGCAGCTTAGCTGTCGGGGGCTTGGAGACCCAGTACTTC. The chain has TRBV7-2 and TRBJ2-5, with D possibly called TRBD1 or TRBD2 (6 bases each). The CDR3 runs 15 residues. Trimming shortened V by 0 bases and J by 5 bases, and 13 bases separated the two germline ends. The germline gives CDR1 SGHTA, CDR2 FQGNSA.

The chain combines TRBV4-1 with TRBJ2-5, with 7 bases identical to TRBD1. The germline V gene has CDR1 MGHRA and CDR2 YSYEKL. V dropped 4 bases and J dropped 1; count of bases not matched to a gene: 9. This CDR3 contains 16 residues. The CDR3 spells CASSPLRGTAQETQYF. The CDR3 nucleotides read TGCGCCAGCAGCCCCCTCAGAGGGACAGCCCAAGAGACCCAGTACTTC.

This clone was detected only once. This chain connects TRBV10-3 to TRBJ1-5, with a possible D match to TRBD1 (5 bases). V was shortened by 4 bases and J by 9 bases, with 10 bases between the two germline ends. This CDR3 spans 12 amino acids. Germline CDR1 and CDR2: ENHRY and SYGVKD. As DNA, the CDR3 is TGTGCCATCAGTGGAGGGGAAGCGCCCCAGCATTTT. Amino acids: CAISGGEAPQHF.